The clone carrying this T cell receptor delta chain was observed a handful of times. The protein given by TCRdb reflects a much larger clone and differs at residue 4 from this DNA's translation, likely from a read error; the protein shown is the DNA's translation. This sample is drawn from a study of gamma-delta chains in newborns, infants, children. Across the study: Innate gammadelta T cells reportedly expand polyclonally right after birth, driven by microbial exposure, per the title.

CDR3 length equals 17 residues. Germline CDR1 GEAIGNYY, CDR2 EKD. TCRdb re-called the reads using CATT. The sample yields 7,500 to 10,000 delta-chain clones, 1.6% seen once. This sequence joins TRDV2 and TRDJ1; 9 bases align to TRDD3. The sequenced material came from blood. This TCR was recovered from a child who was a newborn, infant or young child, either healthy, febrile or measles-vaccinated (not recorded which). The CDR3 loop is CACGTAWGISYTDKLIF. Written as DNA, the CDR3 is TGTGCCTGTGGCACCGCCTGGGGGATTTCGTACACCGATAAACTCATCTTT.